A few counts support the clone carrying this T cell receptor (beta chain). This specimen belongs to a study of blood T cell repertoires in COVID-19. Per the original methods: Estimation of nucleated cell counts was performed using reference gene primer amplification. The assay was immunoSEQ multiplex PCR, and TCRdb's table has in-frame clones only and misses some. That table supplies the V and J calls and clone size; D and trimming were determined from the DNA. The data show 120,000 to 150,000 clones, with around 84% seen just once and about 38% held by the top ten. The germline V and J ends were trimmed by 3 bases and 2 bases, with 10 bases remaining between them. Germline V gene sequence: CDR1 SGHTA, CDR2 FQGNSA. The CDR3 has 14 residues.

The chain uses TRBV7-2 and TRBJ1-1; D is undetermined. Input material: peripheral blood. This TCR was recovered from a human donor in a cohort sampled during active COVID-19. CDR3: CASSLFPSNTEAFF. The CDR3 DNA follows: TGTGCCAGCAGCTTGTTTCCGAGTAACACTGAAGCTTTCTTT.